Below, one T cell receptor beta chain is given with its context. In the original workflow: Using reference gene primer amplification, nucleated cell counts were estimated. Measured with immunoSEQ multiplex PCR; TCRdb has only the in-frame clones, and not every one. Clone size and V and J calls were adopted from that table, with D and trimming inferred from the DNA. The table records more than 200,000 clones, around 82% of them present only once. This sample is drawn from a study of blood T cell repertoires in COVID-19. Study-wide context: The samples span acute and convalescent COVID-19 from the United States, Italy and Spain. T cells, B-cell-depleted T cells, or PBMCs supplied cDNA or gDNA.

The CDR3 is made up of 14 amino acids. Trimming removed 3 bases from V and 8 bases from J, with 13 bases in between. The V gene's germline CDR1 is MDHEN and CDR2 SYDVKM. Sequenced: peripheral blood. The rearrangement uses TRBV28 and TRBJ1-4; D perhaps matches TRBD1 (5 bases). The origin of this receptor is an elderly woman with active or convalescent COVID-19. This CDR3 reads CASSFGGMREKLFF. CDR3 DNA: TGTGCCAGCAGTTTCGGGGGGATGAGGGAAAAACTGTTTTTT.